The 12 T cell receptor beta chains given below trace back to one sample, sequenced in a study of OX40 agonist ivuxolimab in advanced cancers. The assay was immunoSEQ multiplex PCR, and TCRdb's table has in-frame clones only and misses some. Of some 64,000 clones listed, about nine tenths are singletons. The sample consisted of CD4+ or CD8+ T cells sorted from blood, taken in a trial of the OX40 agonist ivuxolimab. All receptors come from an adult with an advanced solid tumor such as melanoma, head and neck, liver or kidney cancer.

The rearrangement uses TRBV28 and TRBJ1-2; a weak D match, TRBD1 (5 bases). CDR1 and CDR2 (germline): MDHEN, SYDVKM. Trimming took off 5 bases at V and 4 bases at J, with 20 bases between the two ends. The CDR3 has 16 amino acids. CDR3 protein: CASSPVSGATIYGYTF. For the CDR3, the DNA is TGTGCCAGCAGTCCTGTGAGTGGGGCCACAATCTATGGCTACACCTTC.

The chain couples TRBV7-9 to TRBJ2-1; possibly TRBD2 for D (6 bases). With 5 bases removed from V and 9 bases from J, the gap between germline ends came to 11 bases. CDR1 SEHNR and CDR2 FQNEAQ come from the germline V gene (reference sequence). The CDR3 covers 12 residues. The CDR3: CASSPMGGEQFF. CDR3 in DNA: TGTGCCAGCAGCCCGATGGGGGGTGAGCAGTTCTTC.

The chain has TRBV7-9 and TRBJ1-4; D call uncertain. The CDR3 is 13 amino acids. Trimming left V 2 bases short and J 7 bases short, with 8 bases between. The V gene's germline CDR1 is SEHNR and CDR2 FQNEAQ (reference sequence). The CDR3 spells CASSLSSGEKLFF. The CDR3 DNA reads TGTGCCAGCAGCTTAAGTTCCGGTGAAAAACTGTTTTTT.

The rearrangement joins TRBV5-1 to TRBJ2-5; 11 bases align to TRBD2. The CDR3 is made up of 15 amino acids. Germline values: CDR1 SGHRS, CDR2 YFSETQ. V trimming: 4 bases; J trimming: 2 bases; junction bases outside the gene matches: 4. The DNA for the CDR3 is TGCGCCAGCAGCGCCGGGACTAGCGGTCAAGAGACCCAGTACTTC. Its protein is CASSAGTSGQETQYF.

The chain joins TRBV28 to TRBJ1-2, with D perhaps TRBD1 (5 bases). This CDR3 spans 15 amino acids. The V gene's germline CDR1 is MDHEN and CDR2 SYDVKM. Trimming shortened V by 3 bases and J by 0 bases, and 11 bases separated the two germline ends. The CDR3 region is CASSFGDPANYGYTF. CDR3 coding DNA: TGTGCCAGCAGTTTCGGGGACCCAGCTAACTATGGCTACACCTTC.

The chain employs TRBV30 and TRBJ1-4, with a weak D call TRBD1 (5 bases). Per the germline V gene, CDR1 is GTSNPN and CDR2 is SVGIG (reference sequence). Trimming took 3 bases from V and 0 from J, leaving 8 bases between them. CDR3 length equals 14 residues. The CDR3 loop reads CAWRRGATNEKLFF. CDR3 coding DNA: TGTGCCTGGAGGAGAGGGGCAACTAATGAAAAACTGTTTTTT. The whole variable domain, remainder taken from reference TRBV30 and TRBJ1-4, is SQTIHQWPATLVQPVGSPLSLECTVEGTSNPNLYWYRQAAGRGLQLLFYSVGIGQISSEVPQNLSASRPQDRQFILSSKKLLLSDSGFYLCAWRRGATNEKLFFGSGTQLSVL.

V is TRBV18 and J is TRBJ2-3; D uncertain. The CDR3 loop spans 14 amino acids. Trimming took off 2 bases at V and 1 base at J, with 7 bases between the two ends. Germline V gene lookup returns CDR1 KGHSH and CDR2 LQKENI. This chain's CDR3 is CASSPGRRTDTQYF. CDR3 coding DNA: TGTGCCAGCTCACCAGGCCGGCGCACAGATACGCAGTATTTT.

J is TRBJ2-1 and V is TRBV27, with D perhaps matching TRBD1 or TRBD2 (5 bases each). The V end was cut by 3 bases, the J end by 8 bases, with 14 bases between. CDR1 and CDR2 (germline): MNHEY, SMNVEV (reference sequence). This CDR3 contains 14 residues. The CDR3 region is CASSFRARGDEQFF. The CDR3, as DNA: TGTGCCAGCAGTTTTAGAGCCCGAGGGGATGAGCAGTTCTTC.

This clone was observed once. Here the CDR3 DNA reads TGTGCCAGCAGTGGATACAGGGGGCTAGTGCTTGGCTACACCTTC. It specifies CASSGYRGLVLGYTF. The rearrangement uses TRBV2 and TRBJ1-2; 9 bases line up with TRBD1. The germline CDR1 and CDR2 sequences are SNHLY and FYNNEI. The CDR3 sequence is 15 residues long. V trimming: 4 bases; J trimming: 7 bases; junction bases outside the gene matches: 10.

This clone was seen only a few times. J is TRBJ1-2 and V is TRBV28; D is unresolved. Germline loops: CDR1 MDHEN, CDR2 SYDVKM. The CDR3 contains 14 residues. V lost 6 bases and J 0 bases, leaving 11 bases between the germline ends. The CDR3 spells CASSWAGPNYGYTF. The CDR3 nucleotides read TGTGCCAGCAGCTGGGCAGGTCCTAACTATGGCTACACCTTC.

This sequence joins TRBV11-2 and TRBJ2-3; D is undetermined. The CDR3 runs 17 residues. The V end lost 1 base, the J end lost 0 bases, and 14 bases lay between the germline ends. Germline values: CDR1 SGHAT, CDR2 FQNNGV. CDR3 coding DNA: TGTGCCAGCAGCTTAGTTGCGGCGCGCCCTAGCACAGATACGCAGTATTTT. Protein product: CASSLVAARPSTDTQYF.

The chain joins TRBV10-3 to TRBJ1-5, with 8 bases aligning to TRBD1. The CDR3 spans 15 residues. The V segment lost 4 bases and the J segment 2 bases; nucleotides outside the gene matches: 4. Per germline, CDR1 ENHRY and CDR2 SYGVKD. This CDR3 is CAISAGGEGNQPQHF. In nucleotides, the CDR3 is TGTGCCATCAGTGCAGGGGGCGAAGGCAATCAGCCCCAGCATTTT.